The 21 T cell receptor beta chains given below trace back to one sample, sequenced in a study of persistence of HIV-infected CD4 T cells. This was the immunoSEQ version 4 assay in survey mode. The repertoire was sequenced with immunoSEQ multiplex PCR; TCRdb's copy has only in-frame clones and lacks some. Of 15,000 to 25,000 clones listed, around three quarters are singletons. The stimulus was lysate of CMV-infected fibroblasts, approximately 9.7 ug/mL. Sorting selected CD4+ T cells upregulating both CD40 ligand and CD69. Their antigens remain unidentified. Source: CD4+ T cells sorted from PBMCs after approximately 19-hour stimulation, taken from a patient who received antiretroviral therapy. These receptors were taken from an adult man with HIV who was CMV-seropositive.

CDR3 region: CSASARQGNTGELFF. For the CDR3, the DNA is TGCAGTGCTAGTGCCCGACAGGGAAACACCGGGGAGCTGTTTTTT. V usage is TRBV20-1 and J usage is TRBJ2-2; TRBD1 matches at 7 bases. This CDR3 region has 15 residues. V lost 3 bases and J lost 2; bases outside the gene matches: 6. Germline CDR1 DFQATT, CDR2 SNEGSKA (reference sequence).

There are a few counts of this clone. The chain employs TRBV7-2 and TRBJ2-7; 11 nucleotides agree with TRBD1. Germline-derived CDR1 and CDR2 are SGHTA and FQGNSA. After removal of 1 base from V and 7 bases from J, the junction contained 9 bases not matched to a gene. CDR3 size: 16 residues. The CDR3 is CASSLVGGTGGGEQYF. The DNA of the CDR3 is TGTGCCAGCAGCTTAGTTGGTGGGACAGGGGGTGGGGAGCAGTACTTC.

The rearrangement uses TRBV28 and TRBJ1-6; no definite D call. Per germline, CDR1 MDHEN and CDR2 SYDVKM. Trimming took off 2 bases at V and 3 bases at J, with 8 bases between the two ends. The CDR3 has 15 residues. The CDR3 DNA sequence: TGTGCCAGCAGTTTAAAGGCCATCTATAATTCACCCCTCCACTTT. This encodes CASSLKAIYNSPLHF.

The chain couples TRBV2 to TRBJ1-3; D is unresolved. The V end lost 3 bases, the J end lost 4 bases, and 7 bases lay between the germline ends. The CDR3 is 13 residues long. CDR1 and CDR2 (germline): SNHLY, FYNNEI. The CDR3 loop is CASSDLPGNTIYF. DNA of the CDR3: TGTGCCAGCAGTGACTTACCCGGAAACACCATATATTTT.

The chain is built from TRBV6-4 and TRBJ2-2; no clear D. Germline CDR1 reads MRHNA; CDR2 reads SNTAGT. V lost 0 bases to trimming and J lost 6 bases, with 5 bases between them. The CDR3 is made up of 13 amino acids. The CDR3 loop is CASSDSWAGELFF. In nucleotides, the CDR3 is TGTGCCAGCAGTGACTCTTGGGCCGGGGAGCTGTTTTTT.

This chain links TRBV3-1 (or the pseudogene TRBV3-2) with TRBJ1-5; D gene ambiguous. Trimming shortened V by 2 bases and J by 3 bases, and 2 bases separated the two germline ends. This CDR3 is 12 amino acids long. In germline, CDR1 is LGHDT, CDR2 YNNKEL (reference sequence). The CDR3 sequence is CASSQNNQPQHF. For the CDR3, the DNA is TGTGCCAGCAGCCAAAACAATCAGCCCCAGCATTTT.

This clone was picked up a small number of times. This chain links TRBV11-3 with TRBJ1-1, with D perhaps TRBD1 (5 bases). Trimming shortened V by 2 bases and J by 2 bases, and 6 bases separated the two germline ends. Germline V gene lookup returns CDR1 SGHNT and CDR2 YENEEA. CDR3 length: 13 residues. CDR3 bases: TGTGCCAGCAGCTTAAGGGGAAACACTGAAGCTTTCTTT. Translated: CASSLRGNTEAFF.

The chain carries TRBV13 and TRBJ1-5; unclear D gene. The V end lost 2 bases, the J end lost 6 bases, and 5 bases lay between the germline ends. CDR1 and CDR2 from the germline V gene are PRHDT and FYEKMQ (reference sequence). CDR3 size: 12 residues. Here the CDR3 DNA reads TGTGCCAGCAGCTTATGGGGTCAGCCCCAGCATTTT. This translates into CASSLWGQPQHF.

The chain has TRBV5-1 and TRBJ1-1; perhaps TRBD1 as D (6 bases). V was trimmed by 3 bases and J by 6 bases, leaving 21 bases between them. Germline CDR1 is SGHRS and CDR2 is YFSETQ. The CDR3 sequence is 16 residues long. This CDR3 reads CASSSDSVRGVAEAFF. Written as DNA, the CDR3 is TGCGCCAGCAGCTCGGACAGCGTAAGGGGCGTCGCTGAAGCTTTCTTT.

CDR3 bases: TGTGCCAGCAGCCTGAACAGGGGGCCAGGAAACACCATATATTTT. Encoded protein: CASSLNRGPGNTIYF. The rearrangement links TRBV9 to TRBJ1-3; 9 bases align to TRBD1. Unmatched junction bases numbered 6, after V lost 4 bases and J lost 4 bases. The CDR3 runs to 15 residues. Germline lookup yields CDR1 SGDLS and CDR2 YYNGEE.

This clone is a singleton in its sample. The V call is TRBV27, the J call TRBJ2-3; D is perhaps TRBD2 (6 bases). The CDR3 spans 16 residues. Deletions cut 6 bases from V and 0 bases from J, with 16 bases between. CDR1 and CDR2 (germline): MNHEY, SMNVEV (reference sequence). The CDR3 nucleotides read TGTGCCAGCAGATTTTATAGCGGATCTAGCACAGATACGCAGTATTTT. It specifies CASRFYSGSSTDTQYF.

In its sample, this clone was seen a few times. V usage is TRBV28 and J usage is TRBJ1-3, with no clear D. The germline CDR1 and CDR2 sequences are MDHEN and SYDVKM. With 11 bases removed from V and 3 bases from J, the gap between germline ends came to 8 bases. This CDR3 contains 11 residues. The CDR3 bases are TGTGCCGTGCCCAGTGGAAACACCATATATTTT. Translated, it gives CAVPSGNTIYF.

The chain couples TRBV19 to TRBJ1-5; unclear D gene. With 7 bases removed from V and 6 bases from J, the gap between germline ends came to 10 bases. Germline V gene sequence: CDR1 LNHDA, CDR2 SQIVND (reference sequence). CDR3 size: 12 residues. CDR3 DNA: TGTGCCAGTAACGGTCTAAGTCAGCCCCAGCATTTT. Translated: CASNGLSQPQHF.

The CDR3 region has the DNA TGTGCCAGCAGTCCTTTGAGGACCGGGGAGCTGTTTTTT. As protein: CASSPLRTGELFF. The genes are TRBV6-5 and TRBJ2-2; D is uncertain. The CDR3 is made up of 13 amino acids. Trimming stripped 5 bases from V and 5 bases from J, with 9 bases between. CDR1 MNHEY and CDR2 SVGAGI come from the germline V gene.

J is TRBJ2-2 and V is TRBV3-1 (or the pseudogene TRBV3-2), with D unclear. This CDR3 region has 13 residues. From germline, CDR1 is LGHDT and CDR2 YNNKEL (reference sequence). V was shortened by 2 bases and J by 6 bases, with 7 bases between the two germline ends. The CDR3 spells CASSQSLAGELFF. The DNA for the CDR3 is TGTGCCAGCAGCCAATCGCTAGCCGGGGAGCTGTTTTTT.

CDR3 bases: TGTGCCAGCAGCTTAACTAGCGGGGGTACGAATGAGCAGTTCTTC. Amino acids: CASSLTSGGTNEQFF. The gene calls are TRBV7-3 and TRBJ2-1, with 9 bases identical to TRBD2. The germline CDR1 and CDR2 sequences are SGHTA and FQGTGA. The J segment lost 7 bases and the V segment lost 0 bases, leaving 4 bases of the junction unmatched. This CDR3 contains 15 residues.

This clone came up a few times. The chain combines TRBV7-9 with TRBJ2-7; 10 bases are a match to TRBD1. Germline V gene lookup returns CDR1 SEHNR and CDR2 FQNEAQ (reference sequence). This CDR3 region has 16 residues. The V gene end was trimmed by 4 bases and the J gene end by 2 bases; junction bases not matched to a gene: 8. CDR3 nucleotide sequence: TGTGCCAGCAGCTCCCTAGACAGGGGGCTCGCCTACGAGCAGTACTTC. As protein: CASSSLDRGLAYEQYF.

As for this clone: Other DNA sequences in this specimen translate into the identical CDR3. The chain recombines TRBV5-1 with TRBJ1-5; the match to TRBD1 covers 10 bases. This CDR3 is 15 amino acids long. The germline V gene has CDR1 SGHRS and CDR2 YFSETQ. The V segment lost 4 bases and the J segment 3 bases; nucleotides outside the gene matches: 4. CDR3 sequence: CASSPTGGVNQPQHF. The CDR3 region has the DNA TGCGCCAGCAGCCCGACAGGGGGCGTCAATCAGCCCCAGCATTTT.

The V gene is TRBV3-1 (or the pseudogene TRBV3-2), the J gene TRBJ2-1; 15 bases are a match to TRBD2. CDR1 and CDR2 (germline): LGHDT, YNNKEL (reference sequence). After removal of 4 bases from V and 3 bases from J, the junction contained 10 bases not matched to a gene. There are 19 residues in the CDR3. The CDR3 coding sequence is TGTGCCAGCAGCCCCGAAGGACTAGCGGGGGGGGGAAGCTACAATGAGCAGTTCTTC. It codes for CASSPEGLAGGGSYNEQFF.

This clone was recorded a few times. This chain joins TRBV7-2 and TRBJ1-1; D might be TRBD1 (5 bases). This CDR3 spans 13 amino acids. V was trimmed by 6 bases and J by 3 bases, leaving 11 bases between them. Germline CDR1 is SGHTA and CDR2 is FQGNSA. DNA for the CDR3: TGTGCCAGCAGTTCCCAGGGTTACACTGAAGCTTTCTTT. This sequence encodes CASSSQGYTEAFF.

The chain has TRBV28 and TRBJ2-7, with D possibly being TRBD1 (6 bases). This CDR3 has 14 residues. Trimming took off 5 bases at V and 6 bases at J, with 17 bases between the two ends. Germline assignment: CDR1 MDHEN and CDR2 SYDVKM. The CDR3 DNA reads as TGTGCCAGCAGTGGGTTTAACAGGGCGGGCGAGCAGTACTTC. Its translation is CASSGFNRAGEQYF.